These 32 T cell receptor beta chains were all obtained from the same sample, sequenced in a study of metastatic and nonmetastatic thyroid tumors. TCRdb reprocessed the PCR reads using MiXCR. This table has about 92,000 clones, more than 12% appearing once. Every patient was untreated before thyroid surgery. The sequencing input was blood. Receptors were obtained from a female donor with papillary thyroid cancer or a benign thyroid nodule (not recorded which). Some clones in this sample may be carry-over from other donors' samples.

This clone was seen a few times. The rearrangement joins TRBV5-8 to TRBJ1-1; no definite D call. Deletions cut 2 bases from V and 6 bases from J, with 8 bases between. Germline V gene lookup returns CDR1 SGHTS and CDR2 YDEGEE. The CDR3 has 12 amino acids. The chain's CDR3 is CASSFVGPEAFF. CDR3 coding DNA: TGTGCCAGCAGCTTCGTGGGTCCTGAAGCTTTCTTT.

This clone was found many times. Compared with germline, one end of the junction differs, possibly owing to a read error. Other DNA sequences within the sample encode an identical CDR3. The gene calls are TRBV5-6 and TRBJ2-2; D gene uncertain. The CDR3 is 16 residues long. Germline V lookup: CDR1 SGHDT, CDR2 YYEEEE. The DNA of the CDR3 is TGTGCCAGCACCTTGATGGGGTATGGTGGGACCGGGGAGCTGTTTTTT. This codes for CASTLMGYGGTGELFF.

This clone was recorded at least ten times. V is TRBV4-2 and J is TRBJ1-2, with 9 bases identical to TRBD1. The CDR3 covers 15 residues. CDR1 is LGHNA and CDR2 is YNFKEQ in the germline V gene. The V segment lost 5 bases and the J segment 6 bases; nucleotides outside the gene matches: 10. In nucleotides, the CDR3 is TGTGCCAGCAGCGGCACCGGGACAGGGACCCATGGCTACACCTTC. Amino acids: CASSGTGTGTHGYTF.

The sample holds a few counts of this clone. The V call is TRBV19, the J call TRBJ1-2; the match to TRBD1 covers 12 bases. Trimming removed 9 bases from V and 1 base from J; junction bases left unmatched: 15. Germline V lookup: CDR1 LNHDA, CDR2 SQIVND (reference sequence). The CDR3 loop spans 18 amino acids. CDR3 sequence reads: CARPSNRDRGHRNYGYTF. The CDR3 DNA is TGTGCCAGACCCTCAAACCGGGACAGGGGGCACCGTAACTATGGCTACACCTTC.

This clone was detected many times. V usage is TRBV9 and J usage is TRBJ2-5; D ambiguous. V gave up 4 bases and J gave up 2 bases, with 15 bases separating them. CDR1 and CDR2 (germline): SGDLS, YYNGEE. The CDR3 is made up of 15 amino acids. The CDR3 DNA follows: TGTGCCAGCAGCACAGATCCCGACCCTCAAGAGACCCAGTACTTC. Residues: CASSTDPDPQETQYF.

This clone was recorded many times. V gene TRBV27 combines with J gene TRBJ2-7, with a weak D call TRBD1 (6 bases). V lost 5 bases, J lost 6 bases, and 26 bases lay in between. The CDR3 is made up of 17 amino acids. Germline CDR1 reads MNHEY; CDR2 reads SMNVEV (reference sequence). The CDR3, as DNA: TGTGCCAGCAGTCCAACAGGGTCTCTGGGAAATGCCGCCGAGCAGTACTTC. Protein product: CASSPTGSLGNAAEQYF.

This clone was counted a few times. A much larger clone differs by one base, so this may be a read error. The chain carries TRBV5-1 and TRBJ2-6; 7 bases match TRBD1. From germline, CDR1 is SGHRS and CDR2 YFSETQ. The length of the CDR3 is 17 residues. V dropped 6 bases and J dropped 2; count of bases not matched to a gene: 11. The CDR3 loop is CASKLHETGTGANVLTF. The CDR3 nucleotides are TGCGCCAGCAAGCTCCACGAGACAGGGACTGGGGCCAACGTCCTGACTTTC.

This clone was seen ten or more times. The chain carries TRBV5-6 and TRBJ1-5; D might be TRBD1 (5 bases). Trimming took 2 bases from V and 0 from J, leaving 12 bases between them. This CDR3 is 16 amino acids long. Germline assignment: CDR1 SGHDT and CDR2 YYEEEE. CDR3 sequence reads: CASSLSGDHSNQPQHF. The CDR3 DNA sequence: TGTGCCAGCAGCTTATCGGGGGATCATAGCAATCAGCCCCAGCATTTT.

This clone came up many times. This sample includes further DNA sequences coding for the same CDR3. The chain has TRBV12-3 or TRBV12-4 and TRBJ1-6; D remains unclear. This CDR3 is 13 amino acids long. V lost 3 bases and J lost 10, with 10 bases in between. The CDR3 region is CASSFLGQSPLHF. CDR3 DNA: TGTGCCAGCAGTTTCCTGGGCCAATCACCCCTCCACTTT.

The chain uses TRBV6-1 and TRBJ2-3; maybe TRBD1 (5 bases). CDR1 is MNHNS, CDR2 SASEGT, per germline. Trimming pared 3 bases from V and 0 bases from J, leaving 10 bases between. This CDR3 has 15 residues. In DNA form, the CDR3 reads TGTGCCAGCAGTGAGGACAAAACTAGCACAGATACGCAGTATTTT. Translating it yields CASSEDKTSTDTQYF.

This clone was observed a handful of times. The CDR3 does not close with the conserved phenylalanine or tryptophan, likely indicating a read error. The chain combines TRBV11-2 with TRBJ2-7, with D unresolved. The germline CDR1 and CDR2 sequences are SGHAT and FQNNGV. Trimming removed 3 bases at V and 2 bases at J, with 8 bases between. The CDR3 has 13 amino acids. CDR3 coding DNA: TGTGCCAGCAGCTTCGCGGAAGCCTACGAGCAGTACCTC. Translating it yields CASSFAEAYEQYL.

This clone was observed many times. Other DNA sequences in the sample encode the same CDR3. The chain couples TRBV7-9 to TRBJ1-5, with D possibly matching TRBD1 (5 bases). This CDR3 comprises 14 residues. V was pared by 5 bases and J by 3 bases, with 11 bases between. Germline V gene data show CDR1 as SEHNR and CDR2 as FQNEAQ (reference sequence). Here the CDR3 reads CASSGRVDNQPQHF. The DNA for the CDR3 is TGTGCCAGCAGCGGCAGGGTTGACAATCAGCCCCAGCATTTT.

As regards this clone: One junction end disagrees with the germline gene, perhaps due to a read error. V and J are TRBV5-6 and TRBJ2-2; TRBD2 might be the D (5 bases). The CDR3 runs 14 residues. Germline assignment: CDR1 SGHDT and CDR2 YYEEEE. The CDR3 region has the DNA TGTGCCAGCAGCTTGGCGAGAGGGCCCGTGGAGCCGTTTTTT. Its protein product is CASSLARGPVEPFF.

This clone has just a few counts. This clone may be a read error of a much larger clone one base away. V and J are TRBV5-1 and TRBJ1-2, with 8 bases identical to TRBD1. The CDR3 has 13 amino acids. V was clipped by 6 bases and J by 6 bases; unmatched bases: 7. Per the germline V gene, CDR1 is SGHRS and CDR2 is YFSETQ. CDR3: CASTLQGGHGYTF. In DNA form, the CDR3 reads TGCGCCAGCACCCTACAGGGGGGCCATGGCTACACCTTC.

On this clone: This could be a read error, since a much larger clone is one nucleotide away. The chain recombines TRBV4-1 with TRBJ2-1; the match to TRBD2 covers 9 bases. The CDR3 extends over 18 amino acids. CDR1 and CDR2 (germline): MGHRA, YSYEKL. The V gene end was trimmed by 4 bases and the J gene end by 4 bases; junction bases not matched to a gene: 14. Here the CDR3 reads CASSRIRTSVAIYNEQFF. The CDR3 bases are TGCGCCAGCAGCCGAATACGGACTAGCGTGGCCATATACAATGAGCAGTTCTTC.

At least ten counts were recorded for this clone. The CDR3 here is CASTGTGVVYEQYF. In DNA form, the CDR3 reads TGTGCCAGCACCGGGACCGGGGTCGTCTACGAGCAGTACTTC. The V gene is TRBV25-1, the J gene TRBJ2-7, with D perhaps given as TRBD1 or TRBD2 (5 bases each). Per the germline V gene, CDR1 is MGHDK and CDR2 is SYGVNS. The V gene lost 7 bases and the J gene lost 3 bases, with 16 bases spanning the gap. The CDR3 runs 14 residues.

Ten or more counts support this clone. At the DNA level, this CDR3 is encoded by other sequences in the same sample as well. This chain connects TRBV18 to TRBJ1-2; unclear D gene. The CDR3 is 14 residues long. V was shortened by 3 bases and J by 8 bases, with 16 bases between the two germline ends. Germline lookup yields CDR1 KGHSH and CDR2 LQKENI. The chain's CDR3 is CASSPTADGEGYTF. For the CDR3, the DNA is TGTGCCAGCTCACCCACCGCGGACGGGGAGGGCTACACCTTC.

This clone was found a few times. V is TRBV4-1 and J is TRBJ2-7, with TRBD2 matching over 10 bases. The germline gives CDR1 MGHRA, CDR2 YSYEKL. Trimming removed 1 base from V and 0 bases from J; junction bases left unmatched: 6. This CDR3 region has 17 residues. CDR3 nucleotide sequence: TGCGCCAGCAGCCAAGGGGAACTAGCGGGGCGCTCCTACGAGCAGTACTTC. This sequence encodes CASSQGELAGRSYEQYF.

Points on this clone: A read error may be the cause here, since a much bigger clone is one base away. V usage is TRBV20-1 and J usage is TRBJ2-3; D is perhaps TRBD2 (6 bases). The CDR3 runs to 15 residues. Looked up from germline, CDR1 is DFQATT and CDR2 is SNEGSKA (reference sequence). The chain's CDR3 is CSDRDLSGRTDTQYF. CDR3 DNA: TGCAGTGATAGAGATCTTAGCGGCCGCACAGATACGCAGTATTTT.

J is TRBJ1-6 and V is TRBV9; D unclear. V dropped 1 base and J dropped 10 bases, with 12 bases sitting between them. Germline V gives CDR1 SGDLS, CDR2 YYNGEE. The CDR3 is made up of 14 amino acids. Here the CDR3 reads CASSVSGKQSPLHF. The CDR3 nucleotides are TGTGCCAGCAGCGTATCAGGTAAGCAATCACCCCTCCACTTT.

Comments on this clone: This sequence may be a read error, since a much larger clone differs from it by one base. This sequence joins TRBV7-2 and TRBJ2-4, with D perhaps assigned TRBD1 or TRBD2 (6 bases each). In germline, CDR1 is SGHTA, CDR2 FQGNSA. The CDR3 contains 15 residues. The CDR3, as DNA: TGTGCCAGCAGGAGGGGGGACATAGCCAAAAACATTCATTACTTC. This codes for CASRRGDIAKNIHYF.

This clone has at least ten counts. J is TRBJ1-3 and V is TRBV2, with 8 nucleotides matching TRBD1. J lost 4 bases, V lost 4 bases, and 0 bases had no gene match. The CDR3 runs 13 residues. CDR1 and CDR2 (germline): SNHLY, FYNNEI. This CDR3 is CASSGDRGNTIYF. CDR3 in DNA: TGTGCCAGCAGTGGGGACAGGGGAAACACCATATATTTT.

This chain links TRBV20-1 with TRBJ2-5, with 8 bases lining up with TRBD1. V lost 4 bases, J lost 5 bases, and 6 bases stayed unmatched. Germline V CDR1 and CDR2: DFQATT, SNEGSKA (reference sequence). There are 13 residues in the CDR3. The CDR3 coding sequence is TGCAGTGCTAAAACAGGGGGAACGGAGACCCAGTACTTC. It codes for CSAKTGGTETQYF.

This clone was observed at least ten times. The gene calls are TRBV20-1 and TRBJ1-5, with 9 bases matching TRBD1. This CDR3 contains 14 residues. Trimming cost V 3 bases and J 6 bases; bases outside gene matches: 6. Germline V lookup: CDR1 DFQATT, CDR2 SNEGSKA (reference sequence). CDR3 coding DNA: TGCAGTGCTAGGGGACAGGGTGATGTTCAGCCCCAGCATTTT. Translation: CSARGQGDVQPQHF.

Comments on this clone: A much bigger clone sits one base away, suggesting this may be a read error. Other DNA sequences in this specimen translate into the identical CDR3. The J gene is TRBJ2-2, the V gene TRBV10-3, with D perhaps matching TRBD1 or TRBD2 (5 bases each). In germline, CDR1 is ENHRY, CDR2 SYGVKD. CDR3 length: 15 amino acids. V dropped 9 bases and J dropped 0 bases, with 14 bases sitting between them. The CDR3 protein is CAISSGTANTGELFF. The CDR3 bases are TGTGCCATAAGTTCCGGGACGGCGAACACCGGGGAGCTGTTTTTT.

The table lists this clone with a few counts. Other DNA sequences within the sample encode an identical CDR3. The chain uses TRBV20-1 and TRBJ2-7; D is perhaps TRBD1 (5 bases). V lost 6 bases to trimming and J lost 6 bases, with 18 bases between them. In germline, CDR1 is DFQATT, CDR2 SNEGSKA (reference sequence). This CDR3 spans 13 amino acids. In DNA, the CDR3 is TGCAGTGCCCTGGGGCCCGGCCCTAGCGAGCAGTACTTC. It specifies CSALGPGPSEQYF.

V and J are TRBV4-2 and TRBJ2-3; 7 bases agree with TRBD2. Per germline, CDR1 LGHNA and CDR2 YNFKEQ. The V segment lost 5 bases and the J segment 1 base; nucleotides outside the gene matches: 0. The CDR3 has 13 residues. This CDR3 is CASSAGGTDTQYF. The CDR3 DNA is TGTGCCAGCAGCGCGGGGGGCACAGATACGCAGTATTTT.

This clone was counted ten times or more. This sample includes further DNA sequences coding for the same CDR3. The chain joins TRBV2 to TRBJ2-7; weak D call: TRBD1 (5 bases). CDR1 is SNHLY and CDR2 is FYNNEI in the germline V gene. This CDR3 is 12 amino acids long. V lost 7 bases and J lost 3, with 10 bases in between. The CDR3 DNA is TGTGCCAGCATGGGGCGGAACTACGAGCAGTACTTC. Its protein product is CASMGRNYEQYF.

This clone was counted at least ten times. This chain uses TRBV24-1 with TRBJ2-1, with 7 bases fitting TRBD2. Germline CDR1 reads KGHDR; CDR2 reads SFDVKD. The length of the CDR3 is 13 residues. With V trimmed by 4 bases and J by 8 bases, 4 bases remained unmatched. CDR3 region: CATSDSTSYEQFF. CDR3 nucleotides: TGTGCCACCAGTGACTCGACTAGCTATGAGCAGTTCTTC.

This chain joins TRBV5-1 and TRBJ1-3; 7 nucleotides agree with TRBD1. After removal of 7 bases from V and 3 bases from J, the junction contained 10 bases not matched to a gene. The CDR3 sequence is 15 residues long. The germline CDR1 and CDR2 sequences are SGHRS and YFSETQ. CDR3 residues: CASGNQGDCGNTIYF. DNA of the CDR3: TGCGCCAGCGGCAACCAGGGGGATTGTGGAAACACCATATATTTT.

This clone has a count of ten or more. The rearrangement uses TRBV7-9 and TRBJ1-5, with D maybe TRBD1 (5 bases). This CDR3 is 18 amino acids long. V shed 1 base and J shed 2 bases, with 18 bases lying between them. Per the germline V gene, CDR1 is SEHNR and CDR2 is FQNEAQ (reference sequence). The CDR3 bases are TGTGCCAGCAGCTTAGGGGGGGGAGTGGGGAAGGGCAATCAGCCCCAGCATTTT. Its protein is CASSLGGGVGKGNQPQHF.

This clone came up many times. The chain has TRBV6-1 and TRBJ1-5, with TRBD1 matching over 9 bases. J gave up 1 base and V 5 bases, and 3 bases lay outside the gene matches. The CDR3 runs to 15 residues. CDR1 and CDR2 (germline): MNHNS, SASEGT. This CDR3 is CASSWTGESNQPQHF. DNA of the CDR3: TGTGCCAGCAGTTGGACAGGGGAAAGCAATCAGCCCCAGCATTTT.